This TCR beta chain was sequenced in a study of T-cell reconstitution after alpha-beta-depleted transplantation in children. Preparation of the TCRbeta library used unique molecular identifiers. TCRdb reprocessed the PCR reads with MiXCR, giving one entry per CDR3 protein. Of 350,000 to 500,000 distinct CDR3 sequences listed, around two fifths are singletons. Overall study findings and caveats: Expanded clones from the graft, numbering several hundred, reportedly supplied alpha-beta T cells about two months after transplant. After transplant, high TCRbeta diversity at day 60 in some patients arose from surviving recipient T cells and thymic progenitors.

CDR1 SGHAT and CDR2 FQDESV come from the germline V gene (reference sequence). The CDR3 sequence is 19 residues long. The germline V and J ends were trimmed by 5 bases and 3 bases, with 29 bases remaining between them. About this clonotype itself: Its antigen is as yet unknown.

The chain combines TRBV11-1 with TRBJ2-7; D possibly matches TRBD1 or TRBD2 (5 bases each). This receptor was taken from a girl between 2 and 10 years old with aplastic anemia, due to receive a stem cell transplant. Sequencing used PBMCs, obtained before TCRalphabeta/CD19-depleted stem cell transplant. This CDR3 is CASSRTLTTKGPSYYEQYF. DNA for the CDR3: TGTGCCAGCAGCCGAACACTGACAACAAAGGGACCTTCATACTACGAGCAGTACTTC.